This T cell receptor (beta chain) came from a study of PD-1 blockade in classical Hodgkin lymphoma. The study's findings and limits: A reduction in baseline TCR diversity was reportedly seen in newly diagnosed patients relative to healthy donors. Although disease activity or prior therapy may be involved, causes of the repertoire differences remain undefined. Complete responders matched newly diagnosed patients in baseline diversity.

There was relapse after autologous stem cell transplantation in every patient, and there was variation in brentuximab vedotin exposure. Complete response, partial response or progressive disease was each patient's best response. As to this clone: Its antigen is still unknown.

Trimming pared 4 bases from V and 4 bases from J, leaving 16 bases between. Germline V gene data show CDR1 as SNHLY and CDR2 as FYNNEI. The CDR3 sequence is 15 residues long. The table came from immunoSEQ multiplex PCR; TCRdb's copy has only in-frame clones and leaves some out. Counted here are some 46,000 clones, around 82% occurring once; the ten biggest clones make up approximately 20%. This chain joins TRBV2 and TRBJ1-2; D gene uncertain. The sample here was peripheral blood mononuclear cells (PBMCs), taken before the second cycle of nivolumab. The clonotype was recovered from a human donor with classical Hodgkin lymphoma. The CDR3 loop is CASSVEKLSSYGYTF. CDR3 coding DNA: TGTGCCAGCAGTGTTGAGAAACTCTCAAGCTATGGCTACACCTTC.